This T cell receptor beta chain was sequenced during a study of T cell changes during pregnancy in multiple sclerosis. Clones were sequenced by immunoSEQ multiplex PCR, and TCRdb holds only the in-frame ones, with some missing. The sample carries around 50,000 clones, around 92% recorded once. Germline CDR1 SGHTA, CDR2 FQGNSA. The CDR3 is 15 amino acids. The junction had 9 bases not matched to a gene; V was cut back by 3 bases and J by 7 bases. Sample: CD4+ T cells from peripheral blood mononuclear cells, taken after pregnancy. The chain employs TRBV7-2 and TRBJ2-5; 9 nucleotides line up with TRBD2. The receptor's source is a female donor with multiple sclerosis, enrolled in a pregnancy study. CDR3: CASSFQLAGKGTQYF. In DNA form, the CDR3 reads TGTGCCAGCAGCTTCCAACTAGCGGGTAAAGGGACCCAGTACTTC.